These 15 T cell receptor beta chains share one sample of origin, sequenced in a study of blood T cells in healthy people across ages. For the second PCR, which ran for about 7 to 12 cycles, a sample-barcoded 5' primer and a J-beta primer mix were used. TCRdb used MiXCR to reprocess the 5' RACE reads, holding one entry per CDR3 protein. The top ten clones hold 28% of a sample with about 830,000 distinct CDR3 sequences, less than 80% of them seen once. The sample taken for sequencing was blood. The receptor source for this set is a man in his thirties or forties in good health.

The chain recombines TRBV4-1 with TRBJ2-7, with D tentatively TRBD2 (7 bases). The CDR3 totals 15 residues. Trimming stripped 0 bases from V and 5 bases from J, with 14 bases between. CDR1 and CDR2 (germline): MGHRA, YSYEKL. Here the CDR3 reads CASSQDAGARDEQYF. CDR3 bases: TGCGCCAGCAGCCAAGATGCGGGGGCTCGGGACGAGCAGTACTTC.

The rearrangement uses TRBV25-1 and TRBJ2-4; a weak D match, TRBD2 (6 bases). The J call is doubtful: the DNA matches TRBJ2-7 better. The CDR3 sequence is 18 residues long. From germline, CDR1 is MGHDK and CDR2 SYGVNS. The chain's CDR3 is CASSEYGGLGRKGNEQYF. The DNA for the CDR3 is TGTGCCAGCAGTGAATATGGGGGACTTGGGAGAAAGGGGAACGAGCAGTACTTC.

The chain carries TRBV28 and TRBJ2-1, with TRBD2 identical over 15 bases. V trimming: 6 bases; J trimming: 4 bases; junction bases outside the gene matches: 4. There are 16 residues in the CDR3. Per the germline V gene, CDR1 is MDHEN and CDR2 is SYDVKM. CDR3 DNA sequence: TGTGCCAGCAGCCGCGGACTAGCGGGGGGGTACAATGAGCAGTTCTTC. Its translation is CASSRGLAGGYNEQFF.

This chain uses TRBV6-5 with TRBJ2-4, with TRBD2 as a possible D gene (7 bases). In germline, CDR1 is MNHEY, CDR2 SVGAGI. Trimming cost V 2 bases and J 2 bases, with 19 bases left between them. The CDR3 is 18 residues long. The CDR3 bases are TGTGCCAGCAGTTACCCAAAGGGGGGGGAATTCCCCAAAAACATTCAGTACTTC. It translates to CASSYPKGGEFPKNIQYF.

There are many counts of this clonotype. CDR3 bases: TGTGCCAGCAGTAGAGCGGGGGTAAAGAACGAGCAGTACTTC. Amino acid sequence: CASSRAGVKNEQYF. The gene calls are TRBV12-3 or TRBV12-4 and TRBJ2-7; TRBD2 agrees at 8 bases. The CDR3 length is 14 residues. J was trimmed by 5 bases and V by 5 bases; bases with no gene match: 8.

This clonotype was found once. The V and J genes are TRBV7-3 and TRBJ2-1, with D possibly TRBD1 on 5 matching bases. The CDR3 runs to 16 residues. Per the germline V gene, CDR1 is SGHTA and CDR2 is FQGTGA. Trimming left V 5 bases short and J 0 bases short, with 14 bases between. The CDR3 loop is CASSQLTESSYNEQFF. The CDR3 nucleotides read TGTGCCAGCAGCCAACTGACAGAAAGCTCCTACAATGAGCAGTTCTTC.

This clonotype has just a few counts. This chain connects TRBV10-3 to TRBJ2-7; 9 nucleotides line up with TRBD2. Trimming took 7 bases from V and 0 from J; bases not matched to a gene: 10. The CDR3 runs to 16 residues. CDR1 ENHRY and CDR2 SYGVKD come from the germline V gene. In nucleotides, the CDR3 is TGTGCCATCACCGCGCGGCCTAGCGGGGCCTCCTACGAGCAGTACTTC. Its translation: CAITARPSGASYEQYF.

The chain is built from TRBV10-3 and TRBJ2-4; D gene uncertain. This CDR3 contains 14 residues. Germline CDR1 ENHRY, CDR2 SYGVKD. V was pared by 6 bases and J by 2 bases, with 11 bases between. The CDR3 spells CAIREDITKNIQYF. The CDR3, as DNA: TGTGCCATCAGAGAAGACATTACCAAAAACATTCAGTACTTC.

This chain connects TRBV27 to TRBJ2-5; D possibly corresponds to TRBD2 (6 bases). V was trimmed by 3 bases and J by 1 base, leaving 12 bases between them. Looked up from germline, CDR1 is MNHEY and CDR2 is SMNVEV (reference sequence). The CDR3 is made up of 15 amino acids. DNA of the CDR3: TGTGCCAGCAGTTTTAGGCGGGACGTCCAAGAGACCCAGTACTTC. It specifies CASSFRRDVQETQYF.

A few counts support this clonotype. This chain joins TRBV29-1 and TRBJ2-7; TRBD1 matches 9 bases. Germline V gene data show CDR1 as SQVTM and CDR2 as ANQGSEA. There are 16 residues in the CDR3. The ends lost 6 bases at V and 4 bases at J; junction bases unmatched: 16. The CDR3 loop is CSVLEPAGTGLYEQYF. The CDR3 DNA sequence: TGCAGCGTCCTGGAACCCGCCGGGACAGGGTTGTACGAGCAGTACTTC.

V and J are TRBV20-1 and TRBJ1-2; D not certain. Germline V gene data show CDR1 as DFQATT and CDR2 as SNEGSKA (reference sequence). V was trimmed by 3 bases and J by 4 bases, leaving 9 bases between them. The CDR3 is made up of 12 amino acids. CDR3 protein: CSASREGYGYTF. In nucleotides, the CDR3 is TGCAGTGCTAGTCGTGAGGGCTATGGCTACACCTTC.

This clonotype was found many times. CDR3 loop: CASSTQDSNQPQHF. For the CDR3, the DNA is TGTGCCAGCAGCACACAGGATAGCAATCAGCCCCAGCATTTT. The J gene is TRBJ1-5, the V gene TRBV9; D is possibly TRBD1 (5 bases). The V end lost 4 bases, the J end lost 0 bases, and 8 bases lay between the germline ends. Germline assignment: CDR1 SGDLS and CDR2 YYNGEE. The CDR3 covers 14 residues.

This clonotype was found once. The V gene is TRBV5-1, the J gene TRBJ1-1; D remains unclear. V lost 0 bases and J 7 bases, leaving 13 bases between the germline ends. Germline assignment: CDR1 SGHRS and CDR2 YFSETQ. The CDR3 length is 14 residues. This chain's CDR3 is CASSLGADTYEAFF. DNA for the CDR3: TGCGCCAGCAGCTTGGGAGCAGACACTTATGAAGCTTTCTTT. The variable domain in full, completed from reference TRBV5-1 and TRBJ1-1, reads KAGVTQTPRYLIKTRGQQVTLSCSPISGHRSVSWYQQTPGQGLQFLFEYFSETQRNKGNFPGRFSGRQFSNSRSEMNVSTLELGDSALYLCASSLGADTYEAFFGQGTRLTVV.

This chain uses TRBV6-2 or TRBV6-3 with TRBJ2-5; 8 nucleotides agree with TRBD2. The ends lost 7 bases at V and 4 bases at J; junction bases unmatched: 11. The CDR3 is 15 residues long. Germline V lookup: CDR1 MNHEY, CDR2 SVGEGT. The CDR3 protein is CASTMNSGASETQYF. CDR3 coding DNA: TGTGCCAGCACTATGAATAGCGGGGCGTCAGAGACCCAGTACTTC.

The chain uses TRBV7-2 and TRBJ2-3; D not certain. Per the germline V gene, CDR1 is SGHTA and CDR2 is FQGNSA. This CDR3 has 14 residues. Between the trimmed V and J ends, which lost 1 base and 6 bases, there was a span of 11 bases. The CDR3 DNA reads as TGTGCCAGCAGCTTAGTAGTTGGACCCGATACGCAGTATTTT. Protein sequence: CASSLVVGPDTQYF.